The next 24 T cell receptor beta chains were all read from a single sample in a study of CD8 T cells in ankylosing spondylitis (dated 2017 in TCRdb). For these TCRs, the target antigens are not known. The research as a whole found: A TCR beta motif of about eight highly homologous amino acid variants appeared characteristic of blood from ankylosing spondylitis patients.

Library preparation was by 5' RACE. TCRdb lists the instrument as Illumina HiSeq 2500. Using fastp at Q25 and MiXCR, TCRdb reprocessed the public reads and kept productive beta chains. Rows with a matching CDR3 protein are joined into one entry that keeps the most common DNA and genes. In all, the sample holds more than 300,000 distinct CDR3 sequences, and roughly 8% of those were seen once. The ten largest make up less than 15% of the sample. The specimen was blood, either unsorted or a sorted T cell fraction (not recorded which). These receptors came from a male donor with ankylosing spondylitis.

This clonotype was observed a handful of times. The J gene is TRBJ2-3, the V gene TRBV20-1; D gene ambiguous. Germline values: CDR1 DFQATT, CDR2 SNEGSKA (reference sequence). The CDR3 totals 17 residues. V shed 0 bases and J shed 2 bases, with 18 bases lying between them. CDR3 nucleotides: TGCAGTGCTAGAGATCTTTTGGCGGCAGGAACCACAGATACGCAGTATTTT. Translation gives CSARDLLAAGTTDTQYF.

This clonotype was observed a handful of times. The chain carries TRBV2 and TRBJ1-5; D unresolved. This CDR3 is 15 amino acids long. In germline, CDR1 is SNHLY, CDR2 FYNNEI. The ends were cut back, 0 bases at V and 6 bases at J, with 12 bases in the middle. The CDR3 loop is CASSEALQAGQPQHF. In DNA, the CDR3 is TGTGCCAGCAGTGAAGCGCTCCAGGCAGGTCAGCCCCAGCATTTT. The entire variable domain, with the rest obtained from reference TRBV2 and TRBJ1-5, is as follows: EPEVTQTPSHQVTQMGQEVILRCVPISNHLYFYWYRQILGQKVEFLVSFYNNEISEKSEIFDDQFSVERPDGSNFTLKIRSTKLEDSAMYFCASSEALQAGQPQHFGDGTRLSIL.

This chain links TRBV24-1 with TRBJ2-5, with D perhaps assigned TRBD1 or TRBD2 (5 bases each). This CDR3 comprises 14 residues. Trimming cost V 3 bases and J 4 bases, with 11 bases left between them. CDR1 and CDR2 from the germline V gene are KGHDR and SFDVKD. The CDR3 DNA reads TGTGCCACCAGTGATGCCAAGGGACGAGAGACCCAGTACTTC. This codes for CATSDAKGRETQYF.

This clonotype was detected ten times or more. The chain combines TRBV5-6 with TRBJ2-3; D may be TRBD2 (5 bases). This CDR3 comprises 13 residues. V lost 4 bases to trimming and J lost 4 bases, with 10 bases between them. Germline V CDR1 and CDR2: SGHDT, YYEEEE. Written as DNA, the CDR3 is TGTGCCAGCAGCCGGACTGGACCAGATACGCAGTATTTT. Protein sequence: CASSRTGPDTQYF.

This clonotype was seen only a few times. The chain carries TRBV29-1 and TRBJ2-7; 8 positions match TRBD1. The CDR3 has 14 residues. Trimming removed 0 bases from V and 6 bases from J; junction bases left unmatched: 7. Germline lookup yields CDR1 SQVTM and CDR2 ANQGSEA. DNA for the CDR3: TGCAGCGTTGAAGACATACAGGGGGTTCGCGAGCAGTACTTC. Its translation is CSVEDIQGVREQYF.

This clonotype was detected only a few times. This chain joins TRBV7-2 and TRBJ2-3; 12 bases agree with TRBD2. With V trimmed by 5 bases and J by 2 bases, 5 bases remained unmatched. CDR3 size: 16 residues. Germline V gene sequence: CDR1 SGHTA, CDR2 FQGNSA. This CDR3 reads CASSVGLAGTTDTQYF. CDR3 sequence (DNA): TGTGCCAGCAGCGTCGGACTAGCGGGAACCACAGATACGCAGTATTTT.

The chain recombines TRBV12-3 or TRBV12-4 with TRBJ1-5; TRBD1 aligns across 7 bases. Germline trimming cut 5 bases from V and 3 bases from J; bases unmatched to any gene: 4. The CDR3 length is 14 residues. This CDR3 reads CASSATGPNQPQHF. The CDR3 DNA reads TGTGCCAGCAGTGCGACAGGGCCCAATCAGCCCCAGCATTTT.

This clonotype was counted a few times. The CDR3 is CSGGGDGPQHF. The CDR3 region has the DNA TGCAGTGGGGGGGGTGATGGGCCCCAGCATTTT. This chain links TRBV20-1 with TRBJ1-5, with D perhaps TRBD1 (5 bases). Germline V gene lookup returns CDR1 DFQATT and CDR2 SNEGSKA (reference sequence). This CDR3 has 11 amino acids. The V and J ends lost 7 bases and 9 bases respectively, with 13 bases between them.

This clonotype was counted ten times or more. The rearrangement links TRBV24-1 to TRBJ2-1, with TRBD1 matching 9 bases. Trimming removed 6 bases from V and 0 bases from J; junction bases left unmatched: 8. This CDR3 comprises 17 residues. Germline-derived CDR1 and CDR2 are KGHDR and SFDVKD. The CDR3, as DNA: TGTGCCACCAGTACAGGGGGCAATATTGGCTCCTACAATGAGCAGTTCTTC. Translated: CATSTGGNIGSYNEQFF.

This clonotype was detected ten times or more. The V gene is TRBV5-1, the J gene TRBJ2-5; D is possibly TRBD1 (6 bases). The CDR3 extends over 14 amino acids. Germline V gene sequence: CDR1 SGHRS, CDR2 YFSETQ. V was pared by 0 bases and J by 2 bases, with 8 bases between. CDR3 residues: CASSLAQGQETQYF. CDR3 bases: TGCGCCAGCAGCTTGGCGCAGGGGCAAGAGACCCAGTACTTC.

This clonotype was picked up many times. The V and J genes are TRBV20-1 and TRBJ2-5, with 13 positions matching TRBD2. This CDR3 contains 16 residues. CDR1 and CDR2 from the germline V gene are DFQATT and SNEGSKA (reference sequence). The V and J ends lost 5 bases and 2 bases, in that order; junction bases with no gene match: 8. The CDR3 sequence is CSAQTSGRSSQETQYF. For the CDR3, the DNA is TGCAGTGCTCAGACTAGCGGGAGGTCCTCACAAGAGACCCAGTACTTC.

This clonotype was counted at least ten times. The rearrangement joins TRBV15 to TRBJ2-1; D possibly corresponds to TRBD1 (5 bases). The CDR3 covers 13 residues. V was cut by 4 bases and J by 4 bases, with 8 bases left in between. Germline V gene sequence: CDR1 LNHNV, CDR2 YYDKDF (reference sequence). CDR3 nucleotides: TGTGCCACCAGCATGGACAATTACAATGAGCAGTTCTTC. Residues: CATSMDNYNEQFF.

The rearrangement joins TRBV7-2 to TRBJ1-1; D unclear. The CDR3 has 12 amino acids. The V end was cut by 4 bases, the J end by 7 bases, with 10 bases between. The V gene's germline CDR1 is SGHTA and CDR2 FQGNSA. CDR3 bases: TGTGCCAGCAGCTCCTGGGTGAGTGAAGCTTTCTTT. Amino acid sequence: CASSSWVSEAFF.

Remarks on this clonotype: This may be a read error: a much more frequent sequence differs by one nucleotide. The chain has TRBV28 and TRBJ2-1; D remains ambiguous. Germline-derived CDR1 and CDR2 are MDHEN and SYDVKM. The CDR3 consists of 13 residues. CDR3 coding DNA: TGTGCCAGCAGGGGAACCCCCCTGGATGAGCGGTTCTTC. The encoded protein is CASRGTPLDERFF.

The sample holds a few counts of this clonotype. The CDR3 loop is CASSQDFHGGYGTQYF. DNA of the CDR3: TGTGCCAGCAGCCAAGATTTCCACGGAGGGTACGGTACGCAGTATTTT. This rearrangement joins TRBV14 to TRBJ2-3, with D possibly TRBD2 on 6 matching bases. Trimming stripped 0 bases from V and 8 bases from J, with 18 bases between. The germline gives CDR1 SGHDN, CDR2 FVKESK. This CDR3 comprises 16 residues.

In its sample, this clonotype was seen a few times. The chain links TRBV6-1 to TRBJ2-7; D not resolved. Trimming pared 8 bases from V and 5 bases from J, leaving 19 bases between. The CDR3 runs 14 residues. From germline, CDR1 is MNHNS and CDR2 SASEGT. The CDR3: CASCGSRGVHEQYF. DNA of the CDR3: TGTGCCAGCTGTGGGTCCAGAGGAGTTCACGAGCAGTACTTC.

This clonotype occurred a few times. This chain joins TRBV7-2 and TRBJ1-2, with D possibly matching TRBD1 (6 bases). V was clipped by 3 bases and J by 6 bases, with 17 bases between them. The germline gives CDR1 SGHTA, CDR2 FQGNSA. There are 15 residues in the CDR3. The CDR3 DNA reads TGTGCCAGCAGCTTCAAACTCCAGGGGATTAATGGCTACACCTTC. Protein product: CASSFKLQGINGYTF.

J is TRBJ1-1 and V is TRBV20-1; maybe TRBD1 (5 bases). This CDR3 region has 14 residues. V lost 1 base, J lost 6 bases, and 15 bases lay in between. Germline V gene sequence: CDR1 DFQATT, CDR2 SNEGSKA (reference sequence). The CDR3 spells CSARGGGQKAEAFF. The DNA of the CDR3 is TGCAGTGCTAGAGGGGGCGGGCAGAAGGCTGAAGCTTTCTTT.

This chain connects TRBV20-1 to TRBJ2-6, with D unclear. Trimming removed 6 bases from V and 2 bases from J, with 23 bases in between. Germline assignment: CDR1 DFQATT and CDR2 SNEGSKA (reference sequence). The length of the CDR3 is 18 residues. CDR3 sequence reads: CSAPKGLTTTPGANVLTF. In DNA, the CDR3 is TGCAGTGCCCCAAAAGGCCTTACAACCACTCCTGGGGCCAACGTCCTGACTTTC.

The chain joins TRBV5-1 to TRBJ2-2; no reliable D call. The CDR3 is 14 residues long. The germline gives CDR1 SGHRS, CDR2 YFSETQ. V lost 4 bases and J 4 bases, leaving 11 bases between the germline ends. The CDR3 is CASSVRGGTGELFF. CDR3 coding DNA: TGCGCCAGCAGCGTCCGAGGCGGCACCGGGGAGCTGTTTTTT.

This clonotype was detected only a few times. V and J are TRBV5-1 and TRBJ2-5; 7 bases match TRBD2. The V gene's germline CDR1 is SGHRS and CDR2 YFSETQ. The CDR3 runs to 16 residues. The V gene end was trimmed by 0 bases and the J gene end by 4 bases; junction bases not matched to a gene: 9. The DNA for the CDR3 is TGCGCCAGCAGCTTGGCCGCGGCAGGGAGGGGAGAGACCCAGTACTTC. It is translated as CASSLAAAGRGETQYF.

The sample holds a few counts of this clonotype. The rearrangement uses TRBV2 and TRBJ2-2; TRBD1 aligns across 7 bases. Per the germline V gene, CDR1 is SNHLY and CDR2 is FYNNEI. This CDR3 has 16 amino acids. Trimming removed 2 bases from V and 5 bases from J; junction bases left unmatched: 8. The DNA for the CDR3 is TGTGCCAGCAGTGAAAGACAGGGCCCTAGGACCGGGGAGCTGTTTTTT. Residues: CASSERQGPRTGELFF.

This clonotype was picked up many times. The chain recombines TRBV20-1 with TRBJ2-7, with 7 bases aligning to TRBD2. This CDR3 region has 13 residues. Trimming removed 4 bases from V and 2 bases from J; junction bases left unmatched: 5. Germline V gene data show CDR1 as DFQATT and CDR2 as SNEGSKA (reference sequence). In nucleotides, the CDR3 is TGCAGTGCTAAGCGGGACTTACCCTACGAGCAGTACTTC. It is translated as CSAKRDLPYEQYF.

This clonotype was detected many times. DNA for the CDR3: TGTGCCAGCAGCGGCGACAGGGTGGTGCAGTACTTC. Residues: CASSGDRVVQYF. This chain connects TRBV5-5 to TRBJ2-7; 7 positions match TRBD1. V dropped 4 bases and J dropped 9; count of bases not matched to a gene: 7. Per germline, CDR1 SGHKS and CDR2 YYEKEE (reference sequence). The CDR3 contains 12 residues.